The clone carrying this TCR beta chain was picked up many times. Its antigen is not identified. The data belong to a study of response to subunit inactivated influenza vaccine. MiXCR, applied by TCRdb to the RT-PCR reads, yields one record per CDR3 protein. The sample lists more than 600,000 distinct CDR3 sequences, about 18% occurring once. Notes on the study in general: There was a suggestion from the authors that each seasonal influenza vaccination recruits few new T cells.

The CDR3 sequence is 14 residues long. The V gene lost 3 bases and the J gene lost 6 bases, with 13 bases spanning the gap. V gene TRBV12-3 or TRBV12-4 combines with J gene TRBJ2-3; D not certain. The TCR comes from a man aged 50 to 60 who received an inactivated influenza vaccine. The sequenced sample was PBMCs from blood, obtained roughly 5 days after vaccination. The CDR3 protein is CASSLDLLGDTQYF. CDR3 sequence (DNA): TGTGCCAGCAGTTTGGACCTCCTGGGGGATACGCAGTATTTT.